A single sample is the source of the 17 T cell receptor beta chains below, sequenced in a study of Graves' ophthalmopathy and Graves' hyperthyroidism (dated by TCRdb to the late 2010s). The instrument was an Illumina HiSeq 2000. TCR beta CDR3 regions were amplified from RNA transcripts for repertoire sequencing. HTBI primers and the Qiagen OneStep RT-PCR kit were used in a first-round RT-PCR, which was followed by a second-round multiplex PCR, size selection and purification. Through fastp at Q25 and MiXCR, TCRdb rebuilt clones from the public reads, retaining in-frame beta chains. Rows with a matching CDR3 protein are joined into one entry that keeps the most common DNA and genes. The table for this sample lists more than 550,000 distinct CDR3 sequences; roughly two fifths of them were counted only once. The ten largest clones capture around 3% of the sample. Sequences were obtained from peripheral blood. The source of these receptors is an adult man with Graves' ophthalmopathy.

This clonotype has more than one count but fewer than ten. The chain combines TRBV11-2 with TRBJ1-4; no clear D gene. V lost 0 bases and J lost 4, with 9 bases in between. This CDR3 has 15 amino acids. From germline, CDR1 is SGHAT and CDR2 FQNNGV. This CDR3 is CASSLDGLINEKLFF. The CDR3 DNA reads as TGTGCCAGCAGCTTAGACGGGTTGATTAATGAAAAACTGTTTTTT.

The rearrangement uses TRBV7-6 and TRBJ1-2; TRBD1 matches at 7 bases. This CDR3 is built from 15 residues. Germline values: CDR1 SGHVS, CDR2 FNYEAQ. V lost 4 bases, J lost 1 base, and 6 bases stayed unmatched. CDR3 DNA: TGTGCCAGCAGCTGGGCGACAGGGAGTAACTATGGCTACACCTTC. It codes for CASSWATGSNYGYTF.

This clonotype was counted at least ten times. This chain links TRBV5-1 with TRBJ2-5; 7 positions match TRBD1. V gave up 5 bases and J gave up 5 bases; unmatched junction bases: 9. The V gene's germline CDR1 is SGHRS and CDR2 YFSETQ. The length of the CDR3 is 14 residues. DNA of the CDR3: TGCGCCAGCAGTTTGACAGGGAGCCGTGAGACCCAGTACTTC. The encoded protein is CASSLTGSRETQYF.

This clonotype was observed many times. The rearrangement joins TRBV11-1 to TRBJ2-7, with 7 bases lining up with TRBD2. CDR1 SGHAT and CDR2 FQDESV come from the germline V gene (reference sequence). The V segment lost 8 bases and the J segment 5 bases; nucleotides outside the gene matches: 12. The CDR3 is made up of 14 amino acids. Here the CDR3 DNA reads TGTGCCAGCGCGGCCCTTGCGGGAGACGACGAGCAGTACTTC. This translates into CASAALAGDDEQYF.

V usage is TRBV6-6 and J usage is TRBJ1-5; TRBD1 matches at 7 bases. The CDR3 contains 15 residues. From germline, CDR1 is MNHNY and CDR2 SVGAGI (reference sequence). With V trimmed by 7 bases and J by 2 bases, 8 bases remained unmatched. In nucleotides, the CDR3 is TGTGCCAGCACTTGGACAGGTTTTGGCAATCAGCCCCAGCATTTT. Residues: CASTWTGFGNQPQHF.

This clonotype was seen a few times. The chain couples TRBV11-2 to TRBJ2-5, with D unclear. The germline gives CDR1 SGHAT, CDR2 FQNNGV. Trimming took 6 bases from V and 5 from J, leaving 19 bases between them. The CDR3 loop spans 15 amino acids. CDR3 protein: CASRPRSVSEETQYF. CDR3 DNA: TGTGCCAGCAGACCCCGAAGCGTCTCGGAGGAGACCCAGTACTTC.

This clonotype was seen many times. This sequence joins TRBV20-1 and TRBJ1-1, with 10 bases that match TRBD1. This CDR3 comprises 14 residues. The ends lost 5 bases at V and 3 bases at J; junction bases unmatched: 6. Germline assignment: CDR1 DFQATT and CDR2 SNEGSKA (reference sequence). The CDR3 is CSAQTGTGDTEAFF. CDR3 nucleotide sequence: TGCAGTGCTCAAACCGGGACAGGGGACACTGAAGCTTTCTTT.

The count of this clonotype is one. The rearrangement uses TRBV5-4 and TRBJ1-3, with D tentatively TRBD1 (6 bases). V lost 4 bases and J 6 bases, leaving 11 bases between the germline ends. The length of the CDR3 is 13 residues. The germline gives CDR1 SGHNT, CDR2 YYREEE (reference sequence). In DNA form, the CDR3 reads TGTGCCAGCAGCCTAAACAGGGAAAACACCATATATTTT. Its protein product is CASSLNRENTIYF.

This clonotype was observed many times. This CDR3 reads CSFRPDFSNTEAFF. The DNA for the CDR3 is TGCAGCTTCCGACCGGACTTCTCGAACACTGAAGCTTTCTTT. The chain is built from TRBV29-1 and TRBJ1-1; no clear D. Trimming pared 8 bases from V and 1 base from J, leaving 17 bases between. The CDR3 is 14 residues long. Germline CDR1 SQVTM, CDR2 ANQGSEA.

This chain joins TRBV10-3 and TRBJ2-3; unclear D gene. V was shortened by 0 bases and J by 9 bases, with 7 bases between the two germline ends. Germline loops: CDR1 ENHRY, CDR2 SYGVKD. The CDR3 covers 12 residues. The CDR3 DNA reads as TGTGCCATCAGTGAGTCTGGCTCAACGCAGTATTTT. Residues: CAISESGSTQYF.

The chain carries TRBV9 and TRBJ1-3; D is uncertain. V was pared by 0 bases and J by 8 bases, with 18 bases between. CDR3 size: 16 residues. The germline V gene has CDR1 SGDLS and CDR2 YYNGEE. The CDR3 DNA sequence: TGTGCCAGCAGCGTAGGATCCGGGCGGTATGGCTACACCATATATTTT. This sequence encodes CASSVGSGRYGYTIYF.

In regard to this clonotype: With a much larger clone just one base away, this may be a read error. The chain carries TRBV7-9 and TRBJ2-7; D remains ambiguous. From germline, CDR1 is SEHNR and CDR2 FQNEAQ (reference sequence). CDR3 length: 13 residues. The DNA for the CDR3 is TGTGCCAGCAGCTTCGACATAACCCACGAGCAGCACTTC. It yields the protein CASSFDITHEQHF.

This CDR3 reads CASIPSRYEANVLTF. For the CDR3, the DNA is TGTGCCAGTATCCCCTCGAGATACGAGGCCAACGTCCTGACTTTC. This rearrangement joins TRBV19 to TRBJ2-6, with D uncertain. The germline V and J ends were trimmed by 7 bases and 6 bases, with 16 bases remaining between them. CDR3 size: 15 residues. CDR1 LNHDA and CDR2 SQIVND come from the germline V gene (reference sequence).

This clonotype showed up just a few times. The CDR3 spells CASNRQAPNYGYTF. The CDR3 region has the DNA TGTGCCAGCAATAGACAGGCCCCTAACTATGGCTACACCTTC. V gene TRBV6-5 combines with J gene TRBJ1-2, with D perhaps TRBD1 (6 bases). The CDR3 runs to 14 residues. The V end lost 7 bases, the J end lost 0 bases, and 12 bases lay between the germline ends. Germline-derived CDR1 and CDR2 are MNHEY and SVGAGI.

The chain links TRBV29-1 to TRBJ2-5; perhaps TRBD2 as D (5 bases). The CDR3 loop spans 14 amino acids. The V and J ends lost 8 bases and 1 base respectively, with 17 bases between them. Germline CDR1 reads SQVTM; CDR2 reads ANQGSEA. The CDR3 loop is CSSLMGAFQETQYF. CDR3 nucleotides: TGCAGCAGCTTGATGGGAGCGTTCCAAGAGACCCAGTACTTC.

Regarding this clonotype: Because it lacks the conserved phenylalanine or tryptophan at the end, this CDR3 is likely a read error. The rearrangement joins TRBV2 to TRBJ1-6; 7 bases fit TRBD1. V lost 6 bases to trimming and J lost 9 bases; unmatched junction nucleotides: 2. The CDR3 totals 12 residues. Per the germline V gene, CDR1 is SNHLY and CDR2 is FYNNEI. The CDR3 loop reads CASRGGASPLHL. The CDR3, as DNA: TGTGCCAGCAGAGGGGGCGCTTCACCCCTCCACCTT.

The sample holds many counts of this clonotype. DNA for the CDR3: TGTGCCAGCGGACGCATGGAGATGGTGGGATCACCCCTCCACTTT. Amino acid sequence: CASGRMEMVGSPLHF. The J gene is TRBJ1-6, the V gene TRBV10-3, with D unresolved. There are 15 residues in the CDR3. The ends were cut back, 10 bases at V and 10 bases at J, with 23 bases in the middle. Looked up from germline, CDR1 is ENHRY and CDR2 is SYGVKD.